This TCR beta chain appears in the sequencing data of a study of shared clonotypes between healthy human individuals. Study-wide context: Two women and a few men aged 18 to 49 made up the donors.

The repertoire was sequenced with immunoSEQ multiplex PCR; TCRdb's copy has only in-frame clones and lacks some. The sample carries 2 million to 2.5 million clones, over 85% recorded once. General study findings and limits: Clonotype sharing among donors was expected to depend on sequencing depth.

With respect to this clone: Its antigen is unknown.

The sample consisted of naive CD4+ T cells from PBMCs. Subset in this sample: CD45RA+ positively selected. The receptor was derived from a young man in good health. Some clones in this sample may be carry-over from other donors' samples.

The CDR3 loop reads CASSSLIAGKHYNEQFF. CDR3 DNA sequence: TGTGCCAGCAGCTCCCTTATAGCGGGAAAACACTACAATGAGCAGTTCTTC. The chain has TRBV7-9 and TRBJ2-1; TRBD2 matches 8 bases. Trimming removed 4 bases from V and 3 bases from J; junction bases left unmatched: 11. The CDR3 covers 17 residues. The germline gives CDR1 SEHNR, CDR2 FQNEAQ (reference sequence).